Below, 26 T cell receptor beta chains from the same sample are listed, as sequenced in a study of OX40 agonist ivuxolimab in advanced cancers. The repertoire was sequenced with immunoSEQ multiplex PCR; TCRdb's copy has only in-frame clones and lacks some. The table records tens of thousands of clones, 88% of them present only once. The material was CD4+ or CD8+ T cells sorted from blood, obtained in a trial of the OX40 agonist ivuxolimab. These receptor sequences come from an adult with an advanced solid tumor such as melanoma, head and neck, liver or kidney cancer.

This chain links TRBV2 with TRBJ1-5; D might be TRBD1 (6 bases). Trimming cost V 5 bases and J 4 bases, with 9 bases left between them. Germline-derived CDR1 and CDR2 are SNHLY and FYNNEI. The CDR3 totals 13 residues. The CDR3 is CASSRQENQPQHF. The DNA of the CDR3 is TGTGCCAGCAGTCGACAGGAGAATCAGCCCCAGCATTTT.

The chain uses TRBV4-1 and TRBJ2-3; D uncertain. Germline CDR1 and CDR2: MGHRA and YSYEKL. With 1 base removed from V and 3 bases from J, the gap between germline ends came to 8 bases. The CDR3 totals 14 residues. The CDR3 loop reads CASSQGPETDTQYF. The CDR3, as DNA: TGCGCCAGCAGCCAAGGTCCCGAGACAGATACGCAGTATTTT.

This chain joins TRBV27 and TRBJ1-2, with D unclear. This CDR3 has 13 residues. V lost 8 bases and J 4 bases, leaving 14 bases between the germline ends. CDR1 and CDR2 from the germline V gene are MNHEY and SMNVEV (reference sequence). Written as DNA, the CDR3 is TGTGCCAGCGGAGCGGTGAGCAGCTATGGCTACACCTTC. The encoded protein is CASGAVSSYGYTF.

The chain employs TRBV27 and TRBJ1-6, with TRBD1 matching 8 bases. CDR3 size: 14 residues. V shed 7 bases and J 10 bases; nucleotides not matched to a gene: 9. Per the germline V gene, CDR1 is MNHEY and CDR2 is SMNVEV (reference sequence). CDR3 coding DNA: TGTGCCAGCACCCCGACAGGGGTTAGCTCACCCCTCCACTTT. Its protein product is CASTPTGVSSPLHF.

This clone came up a few times. The chain is built from TRBV13 and TRBJ1-1; the D gene is possibly TRBD1 (5 bases). Trimming removed 8 bases from V and 7 bases from J, with 20 bases in between. Germline CDR1 is PRHDT and CDR2 is FYEKMQ (reference sequence). The CDR3 runs to 14 residues. The CDR3 DNA reads as TGTGCCAGCTTGGGGGACCAAAAACCCGGTGAAGCTTTCTTT. Translated: CASLGDQKPGEAFF.

This clone has a single count. The chain couples TRBV27 to TRBJ2-3; D assignment may be TRBD1 or TRBD2 (6 bases each). In germline, CDR1 is MNHEY, CDR2 SMNVEV (reference sequence). With 2 bases removed from V and 2 bases from J, the gap between germline ends came to 11 bases. The CDR3 is 15 amino acids. The DNA of the CDR3 is TGTGCCAGCAGTTTAATGGGGGGCTACACAGATACGCAGTATTTT. It encodes CASSLMGGYTDTQYF.

This chain uses TRBV2 with TRBJ1-1, with 7 bases identical to TRBD1. Germline loops: CDR1 SNHLY, CDR2 FYNNEI. The ends lost 7 bases at V and 0 bases at J; junction bases unmatched: 8. CDR3 length equals 15 residues. CDR3 in amino acids: CASNLRQGVNTEAFF. The CDR3 coding sequence is TGTGCCAGCAACTTGAGACAGGGTGTGAACACTGAAGCTTTCTTT. Looking up the rest from reference TRBV2 and TRBJ1-1 gives the full variable domain: EPEVTQTPSHQVTQMGQEVILRCVPISNHLYFYWYRQILGQKVEFLVSFYNNEISEKSEIFDDQFSVERPDGSNFTLKIRSTKLEDSAMYFCASNLRQGVNTEAFFGQGTRLTVV.

The J gene is TRBJ2-7, the V gene TRBV18; no definite D call. Germline CDR1 and CDR2: KGHSH and LQKENI. There are 12 residues in the CDR3. Trimming stripped 1 base from V and 4 bases from J, with 5 bases between. The CDR3 protein is CASSPRAYEQYF. In nucleotides, the CDR3 is TGTGCCAGCTCACCACGGGCGTACGAGCAGTACTTC.

The chain uses TRBV6-1 and TRBJ2-5; no reliable D call. From germline, CDR1 is MNHNS and CDR2 SASEGT. The length of the CDR3 is 12 residues. Trimming left V 0 bases short and J 5 bases short, with 4 bases between. In DNA, the CDR3 is TGTGCCAGCAGTGAAGCCCGGGAGACCCAGTACTTC. As protein: CASSEARETQYF.

The chain links TRBV7-2 to TRBJ2-5; D is unresolved. CDR3 length: 13 residues. Trimming shortened V by 0 bases and J by 3 bases, and 5 bases separated the two germline ends. Germline lookup yields CDR1 SGHTA and CDR2 FQGNSA. CDR3 DNA: TGTGCCAGCAGCTTAGCGGCGGAAGAGACCCAGTACTTC. It specifies CASSLAAEETQYF.

The rearrangement links TRBV21-1 to TRBJ1-4. TRBV21-1 is deemed a pseudogene. The CDR3 sequence is 15 residues long. The CDR3 nucleotides read TGTGCCAGCAGCAAAGCGGACGATTCGAGGGAAAAACTGTTTTTT. Translated: CASSKADDSREKLFF.

This clone was picked up one time. This sequence joins TRBV2 and TRBJ1-4, with D perhaps matching TRBD1 (5 bases). The CDR3 consists of 15 residues. V shed 2 bases and J shed 8 bases, with 15 bases lying between them. CDR1 and CDR2 (germline): SNHLY, FYNNEI. The CDR3 loop reads CASSEKGPKGEKLFF. The CDR3 coding sequence is TGTGCCAGCAGTGAAAAGGGACCTAAAGGGGAAAAACTGTTTTTT.

In DNA, the CDR3 is TGTGCCAGCAGCCCCCGACTAGCGGGCACCAACTACGAGCAGTACTTC. It specifies CASSPRLAGTNYEQYF. The rearrangement joins TRBV7-6 to TRBJ2-7, with 10 bases lining up with TRBD2. Germline V gene sequence: CDR1 SGHVS, CDR2 FNYEAQ. V shed 5 bases and J 3 bases; nucleotides not matched to a gene: 10. This CDR3 spans 16 amino acids. Using reference TRBV7-6 and TRBJ2-7 for the parts outside the CDR3, the full variable domain is GAGVSQSPRYKVTKRGQDVALRCDPISGHVSLYWYRQALGQGPEFLTYFNYEAQQDKSGLPNDRFSAERPEGSISTLTIQRTEQRDSAMYRCASSPRLAGTNYEQYFGPGTRLTVT.

The gene calls are TRBV30 and TRBJ1-1; unclear D gene. Trimming shortened V by 3 bases and J by 1 base, and 9 bases separated the two germline ends. The CDR3 is 13 amino acids. The V gene's germline CDR1 is GTSNPN and CDR2 SVGIG (reference sequence). As DNA, the CDR3 is TGTGCCTGGAGCGCCACAGAGAACACTGAAGCTTTCTTT. Translation: CAWSATENTEAFF.

This clone was detected only once. The rearrangement links TRBV5-6 to TRBJ2-2; possibly TRBD1 or TRBD2 for D (5 bases each). The V gene lost 0 bases and the J gene lost 1 base, with 13 bases spanning the gap. Germline V gene lookup returns CDR1 SGHDT and CDR2 YYEEEE. The CDR3 covers 17 residues. CDR3 in amino acids: CASSLDPPGRNTGELFF. The DNA of the CDR3 is TGTGCCAGCAGCTTGGATCCCCCAGGGAGGAACACCGGGGAGCTGTTTTTT.

The rearrangement links TRBV5-5 to TRBJ1-3; 10 nucleotides match TRBD1. V trimming: 5 bases; J trimming: 1 base; junction bases outside the gene matches: 15. CDR1 and CDR2 from the germline V gene are SGHKS and YYEKEE (reference sequence). The CDR3 consists of 19 residues. This CDR3 is CASRPTTGGRSHSGNTIYF. The CDR3 bases are TGTGCCAGCAGACCGACGACAGGGGGCCGCTCTCATTCTGGAAACACCATATATTTT. Full variable domain (rest looked up from reference TRBV5-5 and TRBJ1-3): DAGVTQSPTHLIKTRGQQVTLRCSPISGHKSVSWYQQVLGQGPQFIFQYYEKEERGRGNFPDRFSARQFPNYSSELNVNALLLGDSALYLCASRPTTGGRSHSGNTIYFGEGSWLTVV.

The chain uses TRBV9 and TRBJ2-2, with TRBD1 as a possible D gene (5 bases). With 4 bases removed from V and 4 bases from J, the gap between germline ends came to 11 bases. CDR3 length: 14 residues. The germline V gene has CDR1 SGDLS and CDR2 YYNGEE. The DNA of the CDR3 is TGTGCCAGCAGCATCAGGACACCCACCGGGGAGCTGTTTTTT. This codes for CASSIRTPTGELFF.

This clone was counted a single time. One junction end does not reproduce the germline sequence, and a read error may be involved. The chain carries TRBV7-3 and TRBJ1-2; possible D gene TRBD1, 6 bases. There are 15 residues in the CDR3. In germline, CDR1 is SGHTA, CDR2 FQGTGA. CDR3 in DNA: TGTACCAGCAGCGCCCCCGGACAGCGGGTTACGGGCTACACCTTC. The encoded protein is CTSSAPGQRVTGYTF.

This chain joins TRBV10-1 and TRBJ1-6; unclear D gene. Germline V gives CDR1 WNHNN, CDR2 SYGVQD (reference sequence). The V and J ends lost 4 bases and 8 bases respectively, with 9 bases between them. This CDR3 is 13 amino acids long. CDR3 residues: CASSGERDSPLHF. The CDR3 DNA follows: TGCGCCAGCAGTGGTGAACGAGATTCACCCCTCCACTTT.

The chain couples TRBV2 to TRBJ1-3; D remains ambiguous. This CDR3 comprises 17 residues. Germline V gene lookup returns CDR1 SNHLY and CDR2 FYNNEI. Trimming took 0 bases from V and 1 from J, leaving 13 bases between them. For the CDR3, the DNA is TGTGCCAGCAGTGAAGCGCTTCTAGGGCGATCTGGAAACACCATATATTTT. As protein: CASSEALLGRSGNTIYF.

This chain connects TRBV27 to TRBJ2-2; D is possibly TRBD1 (6 bases). This CDR3 is 13 amino acids long. V lost 8 bases and J 1 base, leaving 8 bases between the germline ends. The germline V gene has CDR1 MNHEY and CDR2 SMNVEV (reference sequence). CDR3 sequence reads: CASGTLNTGELFF. The CDR3 DNA is TGTGCCAGCGGGACATTGAACACCGGGGAGCTGTTTTTT.

Only a few counts were recorded for this clone. The chain links TRBV6-5 to TRBJ2-7; a possible D gene is TRBD1 (6 bases). From germline, CDR1 is MNHEY and CDR2 SVGAGI. The CDR3 runs 15 residues. V was shortened by 0 bases and J by 1 base, with 10 bases between the two germline ends. CDR3 in amino acids: CASSYSYRVSYEQYF. The CDR3, as DNA: TGTGCCAGCAGTTACTCCTACAGGGTTTCCTACGAGCAGTACTTC.

This sequence joins TRBV5-5 and TRBJ1-1, with no clear D. CDR3 length: 18 residues. The germline CDR1 and CDR2 sequences are SGHKS and YYEKEE (reference sequence). Between the trimmed V and J ends, which lost 3 bases and 4 bases, there was a span of 25 bases. CDR3 DNA: TGTGCCAGCAGCTCCCGCCCGACCCGAACTGGAGGTGGCACTGAAGCTTTCTTT. Translating gives CASSSRPTRTGGGTEAFF.

The V gene is TRBV30, the J gene TRBJ1-1, with 8 bases matching TRBD1. V dropped 3 bases and J dropped 0; count of bases not matched to a gene: 6. This CDR3 is built from 15 residues. Germline CDR1 reads GTSNPN; CDR2 reads SVGIG (reference sequence). The CDR3 reads CAWRDRVMMNTEAFF. Here the CDR3 DNA reads TGTGCCTGGAGGGACAGGGTGATGATGAACACTGAAGCTTTCTTT.

In its sample, this clone was seen a few times. V and J are TRBV30 and TRBJ1-5; 7 nucleotides line up with TRBD1. Looked up from germline, CDR1 is GTSNPN and CDR2 is SVGIG (reference sequence). Trimming at V came to 0 bases and at J to 0 bases, leaving 2 bases not matched to a gene. There are 15 residues in the CDR3. The CDR3, as DNA: TGTGCCTGGAGTGTCCGACAGGGTAGCAATCAGCCCCAGCATTTT. Translating it yields CAWSVRQGSNQPQHF.

The V gene is TRBV30, the J gene TRBJ1-5; weak D call: TRBD1 (6 bases). Germline V gives CDR1 GTSNPN, CDR2 SVGIG (reference sequence). The CDR3 runs to 15 residues. V lost 2 bases to trimming and J lost 1 base, with 12 bases between them. The CDR3 sequence: CAWSFRGASNQPQHF. The CDR3 region has the DNA TGTGCCTGGAGTTTTAGGGGGGCGAGCAATCAGCCCCAGCATTTT.